These 2 T cell receptor beta chains were sequenced from one sample in a study of T cell responses to AZD1222 COVID-19 vaccine. Data came from immunoSEQ multiplex PCR; TCRdb stores just in-frame clones and leaves some out. The data contain roughly 180,000 clones, 80% to 95% of them singletons. The specimen was peripheral blood, collected 28 days after the second AZD1222 dose. All receptors derive from an adult who received the AZD1222 COVID-19 vaccine.

The V gene is TRBV25-1, the J gene TRBJ1-5, with 8 bases identical to TRBD1. The CDR3 sequence is 15 residues long. From germline, CDR1 is MGHDK and CDR2 SYGVNS. The junction had 8 bases not matched to a gene; V was cut back by 3 bases and J by 7 bases. Here the CDR3 reads CASSETQGAGQPQHF. Written as DNA, the CDR3 is TGTGCCAGCAGTGAGACTCAGGGGGCCGGGCAGCCCCAGCATTTT.

This chain uses TRBV18 with TRBJ1-1; tentatively, D is TRBD1 (6 bases). Trimming removed 3 bases from V and 4 bases from J, with 15 bases in between. The germline V gene encodes CDR1 KGHSH and CDR2 LQKENI. The CDR3 runs 15 residues. The CDR3, as DNA: TGTGCCAGCTCACCTCGGGGGCTAACCACCACTGAAGCTTTCTTT. Protein product: CASSPRGLTTTEAFF.